A selection of T cell receptor beta chains follows, all from one sample in a study of radiotherapy plus CTLA-4 blockade in lung cancer. The method was immunoSEQ multiplex PCR; TCRdb's version includes in-frame clones alone and lacks a portion of them. Of 90,000 or so clones in the sample, approximately 83% were seen once. Sequences were derived from peripheral blood, sampled from a patient treated with radiotherapy plus ipilimumab. All receptors derive from a human donor with non-small cell lung cancer who had a partial response to radiotherapy plus ipilimumab. Each CDR3 is given with its conserved first and last residue. A D gene is named only where the DNA matches it firmly. The size entry is marked missing in some rows and otherwise reads once, few, many or a size class.

>TRBJ2-5|NA|TRBV9|TRBD2
CASSVEGLAARGEQYF
TGTGCCAGCAGCGTAGAAGGTCTAGCGGCCCGAGGGGAGCAGTACTTC
>TRBJ2-7|NA|TRBV6-5|NA
CASKLARGDGYEQYF
TGTGCCAGCAAACTCGCCAGGGGGGATGGCTACGAGCAGTACTTC
>TRBJ1-1|NA|TRBV11-2|NA
CASSLGGGARMNTEAFF
TGTGCCAGCAGCTTAGGTGGGGGGGCGCGGATGAACACTGAAGCTTTCTTT
>TRBJ1-1|NA|TRBV11-2|NA
CASSKISSGDTEAFF
TGTGCCAGCAGCAAAATAAGTTCAGGGGACACTGAAGCTTTCTTT
>TRBJ2-1|once|TRBV6-5|NA
CASSYSSASEYNEQFF
TGTGCCAGCAGTTACTCGTCCGCTAGCGAGTACAATGAGCAGTTCTTC
>TRBJ1-2|NA|TRBV29-1|NA
CSSSAGAGGYTF
TGCAGCTCCTCGGCAGGGGCCGGTGGCTACACCTTC
>TRBJ2-5|NA|TRBV5-4|NA
CASSVDPGETQYF
TGTGCCAGCAGCGTCGACCCGGGAGAGACCCAGTACTTC
>TRBJ2-3|NA|TRBV7-6|TRBD2
CASSLLRLAGSSTDTQYF
TGTGCCAGCAGCTTATTGCGCCTAGCGGGTTCTAGCACAGATACGCAGTATTTT
>TRBJ1-1|few|TRBV7-2|NA
CASSQKQTENTEAFF
TGTGCCAGCAGCCAAAAACAGACAGAGAACACTGAAGCTTTCTTT
>TRBJ1-1|NA|TRBV9|TRBD1
CASSVAPGQGGNTEAFF
TGTGCCAGCAGCGTAGCCCCGGGACAGGGTGGGAACACTGAAGCTTTCTTT
>TRBJ2-5|NA|TRBV19|NA
CASSTRRDTQETQYF
TGTGCCAGTAGTACCCGACGGGACACACAAGAGACCCAGTACTTC
>TRBJ1-5|NA|TRBV19|NA
CASSIEQLGNQPQHF
TGTGCCAGTAGTATAGAACAGCTTGGCAATCAGCCCCAGCATTTT
>TRBJ1-3|NA|TRBV2|NA
CASQQGLSGNTIYF
TGTGCCAGTCAACAGGGCCTCTCTGGAAACACCATATATTTT
>TRBJ2-1|NA|TRBV10-3|TRBD2
CAISPGLAGGVDEQFF
TGTGCCATCAGTCCCGGACTAGCGGGAGGGGTAGATGAGCAGTTCTTC
>TRBJ1-1|NA|TRBV10-3|TRBD1
CAISEGGQGINGAFF
TGTGCCATCAGTGAGGGGGGACAGGGAATAAACGGAGCTTTCTTT
>TRBJ2-3|NA|TRBV7-2|NA
CASSLGKRVLTDTQYF
TGTGCCAGCAGCTTAGGCAAGCGAGTACTCACAGATACGCAGTATTTT
>TRBJ1-1|few|TRBV28|NA
CASSLSKTGGAFF
TGTGCCAGCAGTTTATCCAAAACGGGTGGAGCTTTCTTT
>TRBJ1-5|few|TRBV10-3|NA
CAISDRNNQPQHF
TGTGCCATCAGTGACAGGAACAATCAGCCCCAGCATTTT
>TRBJ2-7|NA|TRBV5-1|TRBD2
CASSLDSGRFEQYF
TGCGCCAGCAGCTTGGATAGCGGGAGGTTCGAGCAGTACTTC
>TRBJ2-5|NA|TRBV11-2|NA
CASSITRGSPREQYF
TGTGCCAGCAGCATAACGAGGGGGAGCCCGCGGGAGCAGTACTTC
>TRBJ1-2|once|TRBV28|TRBD1
CASEGQGVVRYGYTF
TGTGCCAGCGAGGGACAGGGGGTAGTTCGCTATGGCTACACCTTC
>TRBJ1-1|NA|TRBV5-1|TRBD1
CASSLATGTNTEAFF
TGCGCCAGCAGCTTGGCGACAGGGACGAACACTGAAGCTTTCTTT